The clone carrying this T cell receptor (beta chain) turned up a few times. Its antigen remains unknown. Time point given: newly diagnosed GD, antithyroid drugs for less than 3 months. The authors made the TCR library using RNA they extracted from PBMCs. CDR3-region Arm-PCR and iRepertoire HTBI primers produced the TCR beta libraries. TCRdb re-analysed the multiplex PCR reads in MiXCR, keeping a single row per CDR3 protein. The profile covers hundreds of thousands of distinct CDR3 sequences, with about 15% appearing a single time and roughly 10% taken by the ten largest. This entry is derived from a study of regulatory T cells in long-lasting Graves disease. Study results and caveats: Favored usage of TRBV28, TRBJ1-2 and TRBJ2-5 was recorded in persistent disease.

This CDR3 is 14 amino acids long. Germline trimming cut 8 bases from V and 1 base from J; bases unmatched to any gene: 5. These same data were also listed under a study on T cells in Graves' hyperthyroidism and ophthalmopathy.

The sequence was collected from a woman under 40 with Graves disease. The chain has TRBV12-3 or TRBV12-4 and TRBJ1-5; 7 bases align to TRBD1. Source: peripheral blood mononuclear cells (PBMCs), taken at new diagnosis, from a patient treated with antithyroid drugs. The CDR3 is CASALGQSNQPQHF. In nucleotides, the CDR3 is TGTGCCAGCGCTCTGGGACAGAGCAATCAGCCCCAGCATTTT.